The rows below give T cell receptor beta chains drawn from one sample of a study of T cells in Graves' hyperthyroidism and ophthalmopathy. TCRdb passed the multiplex PCR reads through MiXCR, listing each CDR3 protein once. This table has about 770,000 distinct CDR3 sequences, around a sixth appearing once. Input material: blood. These receptor sequences come from a woman in her forties or fifties with Graves' hyperthyroidism that later progressed to Graves' ophthalmopathy. CDR3s leave out the opening cysteine and the closing phenylalanine or tryptophan. Fields, in order: CDR3 protein, V gene, J gene.

CDR3: AISAVGGGNQPQH
V: TRBV10-3
J: TRBJ1-5

CDR3: ASSQALWVESPLH
V: TRBV3-1
J: TRBJ1-6

CDR3: ASSLPGATDTQY
V: TRBV7-3
J: TRBJ2-3

CDR3: ATSRSEYTQY
V: TRBV15
J: TRBJ2-3

CDR3: ASGSWDSLYGYT
V: TRBV12-5
J: TRBJ1-2

CDR3: ASTPSGARDYGYT
V: TRBV6-1
J: TRBJ1-2

CDR3: ASSYSGRGDNNEQF
V: TRBV6-5
J: TRBJ2-1

CDR3: ASSVARAGGNGNTIY
V: TRBV9
J: TRBJ1-3

CDR3: SVGDPYNEQF
V: TRBV29-1
J: TRBJ2-1

CDR3: ASSPRWGSYEQY
V: TRBV7-8
J: TRBJ2-7

CDR3: ASSHETGNEQF
V: TRBV14
J: TRBJ2-1

CDR3: ASSFALAGITEQY
V: TRBV12-3/TRBV12-4
J: TRBJ2-7

CDR3: ASSQLAGATGELF
V: TRBV6-1
J: TRBJ2-2

CDR3: ASTLWGVANYGYT
V: TRBV12-3/TRBV12-4
J: TRBJ1-2

CDR3: ASSLTDDPNYGYT
V: TRBV7-6
J: TRBJ1-2

CDR3: SAILRTGGPFSGYT
V: TRBV20-1
J: TRBJ1-2

CDR3: ASSYSTGAEQY
V: TRBV6-5
J: TRBJ2-7

CDR3: SATGPGEKLF
V: TRBV20-1
J: TRBJ1-4

CDR3: ASSLLRTGGGLKQF
V: TRBV27
J: TRBJ2-1

CDR3: SVGTGTDTQY
V: TRBV29-1
J: TRBJ2-3

CDR3: SGRGAFYGYT
V: TRBV29-1
J: TRBJ1-2

CDR3: SARAGARDEKLF
V: TRBV20-1
J: TRBJ1-4

CDR3: AISKGLEADTQY
V: TRBV10-3
J: TRBJ2-3

CDR3: ATSTTTGVNTEAF
V: TRBV15
J: TRBJ1-1

CDR3: ASGLRADRATNEKLF
V: TRBV12-5
J: TRBJ1-4

CDR3: SARRKGNQPQH
V: TRBV20-1
J: TRBJ1-5

CDR3: ASSVSMGGYT
V: TRBV19
J: TRBJ1-2

CDR3: ASSQDWQRVDTQY
V: TRBV14
J: TRBJ2-3

CDR3: SASKGADYEQY
V: TRBV20-1
J: TRBJ2-7

CDR3: ASSPDRGWQF
V: TRBV27
J: TRBJ2-1

CDR3: ASSFFSLAEQF
V: TRBV27
J: TRBJ2-1

CDR3: ASSIGPGMDEQF
V: TRBV19
J: TRBJ2-1

CDR3: ASSLERDETQY
V: TRBV11-1
J: TRBJ2-5

CDR3: ASSEGLSQETQY
V: TRBV2
J: TRBJ2-5

CDR3: ASSLEGQGARKYGYT
V: TRBV12-3/TRBV12-4
J: TRBJ1-2

CDR3: ASSQVTESYEQY
V: TRBV3-1
J: TRBJ2-7

CDR3: SPGGAEAF
V: TRBV20-1
J: TRBJ1-1

CDR3: ASSEGGSNQPQH
V: TRBV6-1
J: TRBJ1-5

CDR3: ASSQGDQRTNEQF
V: TRBV3-1
J: TRBJ2-1

CDR3: ASSYKEGGYEQY
V: TRBV4-1
J: TRBJ2-7

CDR3: AAGEERYNEQF
V: TRBV28
J: TRBJ2-1

CDR3: SATALTGSGANVLT
V: TRBV20-1
J: TRBJ2-6

CDR3: ASSPPVGGLEQY
V: TRBV11-2
J: TRBJ2-7

CDR3: SARGTSGGGSTDTQY
V: TRBV20-1
J: TRBJ2-3

CDR3: ASSLHGTPPRGAF
V: TRBV4-1
J: TRBJ1-1

CDR3: ASNFRRRGNQPQH
V: TRBV7-3
J: TRBJ1-5

CDR3: SARVSGVGQNNEQF
V: TRBV20-1
J: TRBJ2-1

CDR3: ASSYSRTVNSPLH
V: TRBV6-2/TRBV6-3
J: TRBJ1-6

CDR3: ASNLGQGYGEQF
V: TRBV27
J: TRBJ2-1

CDR3: ASSQGGRLAITGELF
V: TRBV3-1
J: TRBJ2-2

CDR3: ASSLFSVGQKTETQY
V: TRBV27
J: TRBJ2-5

CDR3: ASSPSQRGEREQF
V: TRBV7-9
J: TRBJ2-1

CDR3: SARAIEETQY
V: TRBV20-1
J: TRBJ2-5

CDR3: ASSARSSYNSPLH
V: TRBV5-1
J: TRBJ1-6

CDR3: ASSELAGGPDTQY
V: TRBV6-1
J: TRBJ2-3